These 30 T cell receptor beta chains came from one sample sequenced in a study of blood T cell repertoires in COVID-19. Data came from immunoSEQ multiplex PCR; TCRdb stores just in-frame clones and leaves some out. The data contain 65,000 to 95,000 clones, 65% to 90% of them singletons. Sequencing was performed on peripheral blood. Receptors were obtained from a woman in her forties or fifties with acute or convalescent COVID-19.

The sample holds a few counts of this clone. V gene TRBV5-5 combines with J gene TRBJ1-1; a weak D match, TRBD1 (5 bases). Germline assignment: CDR1 SGHKS and CDR2 YYEKEE (reference sequence). The CDR3 length is 13 residues. Deletions cut 6 bases from V and 4 bases from J, with 13 bases between. The CDR3 loop reads CASTQTGVTEAFF. The CDR3 DNA is TGTGCCAGCACCCAAACAGGAGTCACTGAAGCTTTCTTT.

V usage is TRBV2 and J usage is TRBJ1-2; 7 bases agree with TRBD1. V was pared by 3 bases and J by 3 bases, with 4 bases of the junction left unmatched. CDR3 length equals 14 residues. Germline loops: CDR1 SNHLY, CDR2 FYNNEI. CDR3 bases: TGTGCCAGCAGTGACCTTACAGGGGACTATGGCTACACCTTC. Protein: CASSDLTGDYGYTF. The variable domain in full, completed from reference TRBV2 and TRBJ1-2, reads EPEVTQTPSHQVTQMGQEVILRCVPISNHLYFYWYRQILGQKVEFLVSFYNNEISEKSEIFDDQFSVERPDGSNFTLKIRSTKLEDSAMYFCASSDLTGDYGYTFGSGTRLTVV.

This clone has just a few counts. The rearrangement links TRBV19 to TRBJ2-5, with D unresolved. Trimming pared 4 bases from V and 6 bases from J, leaving 15 bases between. The germline V gene encodes CDR1 LNHDA and CDR2 SQIVND (reference sequence). There are 14 residues in the CDR3. The CDR3 region is CASSTDLPTQTQYF. CDR3 in DNA: TGTGCCAGTAGTACCGATCTCCCTACTCAGACCCAGTACTTC.

This chain joins TRBV5-4 and TRBJ2-1; 10 bases are shared with TRBD2. This CDR3 is built from 17 residues. V trimming: 4 bases; J trimming: 8 bases; junction bases outside the gene matches: 15. From germline, CDR1 is SGHNT and CDR2 YYREEE (reference sequence). This CDR3 is CASSPRRASGGAYEQFF. CDR3 coding DNA: TGTGCCAGCAGCCCCCGAAGGGCCAGCGGGGGGGCCTATGAGCAGTTCTTC.

V gene TRBV6-1 combines with J gene TRBJ1-4, with 9 bases matching TRBD1. Germline CDR1 reads MNHNS; CDR2 reads SASEGT. V trimming: 3 bases; J trimming: 7 bases; junction bases outside the gene matches: 9. This CDR3 is 16 amino acids long. This CDR3 reads CASSDRGQGVFEKLFF. CDR3 DNA sequence: TGTGCCAGCAGTGATAGGGGACAGGGAGTATTTGAAAAACTGTTTTTT.

The CDR3 nucleotides read TGTGCCAGCAGCTCCTACCCTGACCGGGACAGAAGTAACTATGGCTACACCTTC. Residues: CASSSYPDRDRSNYGYTF. V usage is TRBV7-2 and J usage is TRBJ1-2; 7 bases align to TRBD1. Germline V gene lookup returns CDR1 SGHTA and CDR2 FQGNSA. J lost 1 base, V lost 4 bases, and 15 bases had no gene match. The CDR3 is 18 amino acids.

This sequence joins TRBV7-3 and TRBJ2-3; D perhaps matches TRBD2 (7 bases). This CDR3 has 17 residues. Deletions cut 1 base from V and 4 bases from J, with 18 bases between. From germline, CDR1 is SGHTA and CDR2 FQGTGA. The CDR3 loop is CASSLRGGQVVADTQYF. DNA for the CDR3: TGTGCCAGCAGCTTAAGGGGGGGCCAAGTCGTGGCAGATACGCAGTATTTT.

The J gene is TRBJ2-3, the V gene TRBV5-1, with 9 positions matching TRBD1. V lost 2 bases to trimming and J lost 2 bases; unmatched junction nucleotides: 3. This CDR3 has 15 amino acids. Looked up from germline, CDR1 is SGHRS and CDR2 is YFSETQ. The chain's CDR3 is CASSLGQGLTDTQYF. In DNA form, the CDR3 reads TGCGCCAGCAGCTTAGGACAGGGGCTCACAGATACGCAGTATTTT.

This rearrangement joins TRBV6-6 to TRBJ2-7, with 9 bases aligning to TRBD1. There are 14 residues in the CDR3. Germline V gene lookup returns CDR1 MNHNY and CDR2 SVGAGI (reference sequence). The V and J ends lost 0 bases and 4 bases, in that order; junction bases with no gene match: 1. CDR3 amino acids: CASSYSGQGYEQYF. The CDR3 DNA reads TGTGCCAGCAGTTACTCTGGACAGGGGTACGAGCAGTACTTC.

The J gene is TRBJ1-6, the V gene TRBV19; 9 bases agree with TRBD1. Trimming removed 5 bases from V and 7 bases from J; junction bases left unmatched: 3. The CDR3 is 14 residues long. The germline V gene encodes CDR1 LNHDA and CDR2 SQIVND (reference sequence). The CDR3 region has the DNA TGTGCCAGTAGTTCCGGGACAGGGAATTCACCCCTCCACTTT. It translates to CASSSGTGNSPLHF.

The chain couples TRBV6-1 to TRBJ2-1; 13 bases match TRBD2. After removal of 4 bases from V and 0 bases from J, the junction contained 9 bases not matched to a gene. CDR1 and CDR2 (germline): MNHNS, SASEGT. CDR3 length: 19 amino acids. As DNA, the CDR3 is TGTGCCAGCAGTGCAAGGACTAGCGGGAGCCACTTCTCCTACAATGAGCAGTTCTTC. It codes for CASSARTSGSHFSYNEQFF.

The chain uses TRBV6-5 and TRBJ2-2; D unresolved. V was shortened by 6 bases and J by 6 bases, with 11 bases between the two germline ends. The CDR3 spans 13 residues. CDR1 and CDR2 (germline): MNHEY, SVGAGI. CDR3 in DNA: TGTGCCAGCAGCCGGTCTCGGTCCGGGGAGCTGTTTTTT. This codes for CASSRSRSGELFF.

CDR3: CASSYRAGVAKNIQYF. The CDR3 DNA reads TGTGCCAGCAGTTACCGCGCCGGGGTAGCCAAAAACATTCAGTACTTC. The chain employs TRBV6-5 and TRBJ2-4, with a weak D call TRBD2 (5 bases). CDR1 and CDR2 from the germline V gene are MNHEY and SVGAGI. The CDR3 loop spans 16 amino acids. Between the trimmed V and J ends, which lost 2 bases and 0 bases, there was a span of 11 bases.

The V call is TRBV10-3, the J call TRBJ1-4; D gene unclear. The germline CDR1 and CDR2 sequences are ENHRY and SYGVKD. Between the trimmed V and J ends, which lost 6 bases and 8 bases, there was a span of 16 bases. The CDR3 contains 14 residues. CDR3 sequence (DNA): TGTGCCATCAGACAATCAGAGTCTAGCGAAAAACTGTTTTTT. Translated: CAIRQSESSEKLFF.

The gene calls are TRBV29-1 and TRBJ2-3; no reliable D call. The CDR3 sequence is 12 residues long. In germline, CDR1 is SQVTM, CDR2 ANQGSEA. V was shortened by 8 bases and J by 4 bases, with 13 bases between the two germline ends. The CDR3 DNA reads as TGCAGCTTAGTACTTAACTCAGATACGCAGTATTTT. This sequence encodes CSLVLNSDTQYF.

V is TRBV4-3 and J is TRBJ2-5; 7 nucleotides agree with TRBD2. The CDR3 runs to 16 residues. The V gene end was trimmed by 0 bases and the J gene end by 1 base; junction bases not matched to a gene: 5. Germline CDR1 and CDR2: LGHNA and YSLEER. CDR3 nucleotide sequence: TGCGCCAGCAGCCAAGATGGGCGGGGGTCCCAAGAGACCCAGTACTTC. This encodes CASSQDGRGSQETQYF.

CDR3 sequence: CASSLGRQGAYEKLFF. CDR3 in DNA: TGTGCCAGCAGCTTAGGCAGGCAGGGGGCATATGAAAAACTGTTTTTT. The rearrangement links TRBV7-8 to TRBJ1-4; TRBD1 matches 8 bases. CDR3 length: 16 amino acids. Germline lookup yields CDR1 SGHVS and CDR2 FQNEAQ. Trimming took 1 base from V and 6 from J; bases not matched to a gene: 7.

This chain connects TRBV20-1 to TRBJ2-7; D gene unclear. Germline CDR1 DFQATT, CDR2 SNEGSKA (reference sequence). The CDR3 is made up of 11 amino acids. The V gene lost 1 base and the J gene lost 3 bases, with 4 bases spanning the gap. In DNA form, the CDR3 reads TGCAGTGCTAGAGGGAGCTACGAGCAGTACTTC. This encodes CSARGSYEQYF.

This chain joins TRBV5-1 and TRBJ2-7; a weak D match, TRBD1 (5 bases). Germline V gene data show CDR1 as SGHRS and CDR2 as YFSETQ. V was shortened by 4 bases and J by 4 bases, with 18 bases between the two germline ends. This CDR3 comprises 15 residues. CDR3 sequence (DNA): TGCGCCAGCAGCCTGACGGTCGGACAAAGGTACGAGCAGTACTTC. Encoded protein: CASSLTVGQRYEQYF.

The chain joins TRBV5-1 to TRBJ1-5, with a possible D match to TRBD1 (6 bases). The CDR3 spans 15 residues. Germline V CDR1 and CDR2: SGHRS, YFSETQ. Trimming stripped 3 bases from V and 3 bases from J, with 13 bases between. In nucleotides, the CDR3 is TGCGCCAGCAGCTGGATGACAGGTCCCAATCAGCCCCAGCATTTT. This translates into CASSWMTGPNQPQHF.

The CDR3 loop is CASSPPDKYNEQFF. CDR3 in DNA: TGTGCCAGCAGTCCCCCGGACAAGTACAATGAGCAGTTCTTC. This chain joins TRBV28 and TRBJ2-1; D might be TRBD1 (5 bases). CDR1 is MDHEN, CDR2 SYDVKM, per germline. V lost 5 bases, J lost 4 bases, and 12 bases lay in between. This CDR3 has 14 amino acids.

The chain has TRBV19 and TRBJ2-7; 9 positions agree with TRBD1. Germline trimming cut 5 bases from V and 4 bases from J; bases unmatched to any gene: 12. This CDR3 is built from 16 residues. CDR1 and CDR2 (germline): LNHDA, SQIVND (reference sequence). As DNA, the CDR3 is TGTGCCAGTAGTCCCCTCACAGGGGGCAGTGTTTACGAGCAGTACTTC. Protein: CASSPLTGGSVYEQYF.

This clone is a singleton in its sample. J is TRBJ2-7 and V is TRBV5-5; D possibly corresponds to TRBD2 (5 bases). Trimming left V 1 base short and J 0 bases short, with 17 bases between. Germline CDR1 reads SGHKS; CDR2 reads YYEKEE (reference sequence). The CDR3 sequence is 17 residues long. The CDR3 DNA reads as TGTGCCAGCAGCTTGAAGCTCGCAGGTGGGAGCTCCTACGAGCAGTACTTC. It is translated as CASSLKLAGGSSYEQYF.

The rearrangement uses TRBV9 and TRBJ2-1, with unresolved D. The CDR3 sequence is 15 residues long. Germline lookup yields CDR1 SGDLS and CDR2 YYNGEE. V was clipped by 3 bases and J by 0 bases, with 10 bases between them. CDR3 bases: TGTGCCAGCAGCGGGGCTGAGAGCTCCTACAATGAGCAGTTCTTC. As protein: CASSGAESSYNEQFF.

This chain links TRBV6-2 or TRBV6-3 with TRBJ1-5; the D gene is possibly TRBD1 (5 bases). Germline V gene sequence: CDR1 MNHEY, CDR2 SVGEGT. V was shortened by 0 bases and J by 1 base, with 13 bases between the two germline ends. This CDR3 comprises 17 residues. The CDR3 loop reads CASSYSSGLRSNQPQHF. CDR3 DNA sequence: TGTGCCAGCAGTTACTCGTCAGGGCTGAGAAGCAATCAGCCCCAGCATTTT.

This chain links TRBV11-3 with TRBJ1-1; 8 bases are shared with TRBD1. Germline CDR1 and CDR2: SGHNT and YENEEA. The CDR3 is 18 amino acids. Germline trimming cut 4 bases from V and 5 bases from J; bases unmatched to any gene: 18. This CDR3 is CASSSDERFGQGGTEAFF. CDR3 bases: TGTGCCAGCAGCTCAGACGAGCGGTTTGGACAGGGAGGAACTGAAGCTTTCTTT.

The chain joins TRBV6-2 or TRBV6-3 to TRBJ2-2, with TRBD2 identical over 13 bases. The CDR3 is 17 residues long. The germline V gene has CDR1 MNHEY and CDR2 SVGEGT. Trimming removed 6 bases from V and 1 base from J; junction bases left unmatched: 5. In nucleotides, the CDR3 is TGTGCCAGCAGCGATGGGACTAGCGGGAAGAACACCGGGGAGCTGTTTTTT. As protein: CASSDGTSGKNTGELFF.

V is TRBV5-4 and J is TRBJ2-3; 8 bases fit TRBD2. V lost 0 bases and J lost 1; bases outside the gene matches: 4. Germline CDR1 SGHNT, CDR2 YYREEE (reference sequence). The CDR3 consists of 16 residues. CDR3 protein: CASSLGPGGGTDTQYF. The CDR3 bases are TGTGCCAGCAGCTTGGGGCCGGGAGGGGGCACAGATACGCAGTATTTT.

The V call is TRBV29-1, the J call TRBJ2-7; TRBD2 matches 7 bases. CDR3 length: 12 amino acids. Germline V lookup: CDR1 SQVTM, CDR2 ANQGSEA. V dropped 5 bases and J dropped 4; count of bases not matched to a gene: 5. CDR3 coding DNA: TGCAGCGTTTCCAGCGGGAATTACGAGCAGTACTTC. It codes for CSVSSGNYEQYF.

The CDR3 sequence: CASSEQTDRPQHF. The DNA for the CDR3 is TGTGCCAGCAGTGAGCAGACTGATAGGCCCCAGCATTTT. The chain carries TRBV28 and TRBJ1-5, with D unresolved. Germline CDR1 reads MDHEN; CDR2 reads SYDVKM. This CDR3 is built from 13 residues. V gave up 5 bases and J gave up 9 bases, with 14 bases separating them. Using reference TRBV28 and TRBJ1-5 for the parts outside the CDR3, the full variable domain is DVKVTQSSRYLVKRTGEKVFLECVQDMDHENMFWYRQDPGLGLRLIYFSYDVKMKEKGDIPEGYSVSREKKERFSLILESASTNQTSMYLCASSEQTDRPQHFGDGTRLSIL.